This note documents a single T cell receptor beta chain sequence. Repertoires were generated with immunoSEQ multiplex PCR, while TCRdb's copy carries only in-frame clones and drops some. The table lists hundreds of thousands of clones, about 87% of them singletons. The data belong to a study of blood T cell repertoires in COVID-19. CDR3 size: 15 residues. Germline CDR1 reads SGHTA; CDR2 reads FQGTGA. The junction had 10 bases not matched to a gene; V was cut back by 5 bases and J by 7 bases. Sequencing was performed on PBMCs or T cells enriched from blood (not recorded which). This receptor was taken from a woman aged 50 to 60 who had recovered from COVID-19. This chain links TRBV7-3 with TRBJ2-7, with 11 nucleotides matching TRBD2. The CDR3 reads CASSAIAGGPSEQYF. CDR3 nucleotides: TGTGCCAGCAGCGCAATAGCGGGAGGGCCAAGTGAGCAGTACTTC.